This TCR beta chain was recovered during a study of cytomegalovirus exposure and HLA in healthy donors. Trimming took 0 bases from V and 7 from J, leaving 12 bases between them. This CDR3 is 15 amino acids long. Germline CDR1 and CDR2: MGHRA and YSYEKL. In the PCR, 60 Vbeta and 13 Jbeta primers were used. Assay: immunoSEQ multiplex PCR; the TCRdb copy retains only in-frame clones and omits some. The table records some 150,000 clones, roughly 80% of them present only once. This chain joins TRBV4-1 and TRBJ2-2; D possibly corresponds to TRBD1 (6 bases). The clonotype was recovered from a man aged 35-49 years in good health and CMV-seronegative. The sequencing input was PBMCs. The CDR3, as DNA: TGCGCCAGCAGCCAAGATGACAGGATTGGCGGGGAGCTGTTTTTT. Translating it yields CASSQDDRIGGELFF.